These 30 T cell receptor beta chains were sequenced from one sample in a study of T-cell reconstitution after alpha-beta-depleted transplantation in children. Preparation of the TCRbeta library was carried out with unique molecular identifiers. MiXCR, run by TCRdb on the PCR reads, gives a single entry per CDR3 protein. The repertoire consists of approximately 240,000 distinct CDR3 sequences, with more than 7.5% occurring once and the leading ten covering over 4.5%. The material sequenced was PBMCs from the stem cell graft donor, taken from the stem cell graft. Receptor source: a human donor who donated a stem cell graft to a child with SCID.

Ten or more counts support this clonotype. V and J are TRBV2 and TRBJ1-2; 7 bases are shared with TRBD1. Germline values: CDR1 SNHLY, CDR2 FYNNEI. V shed 7 bases, J shed 2 bases, and the junction held 4 bases outside the gene matches. The CDR3 loop spans 13 amino acids. The CDR3 here is CASIKTGNYGYTF. The CDR3 nucleotides read TGTGCCAGCATTAAGACAGGGAACTATGGCTACACCTTC.

This clonotype was seen repeatedly, ten times or more. This rearrangement joins TRBV6-1 to TRBJ1-1, with D hard to call. The ends were cut back, 5 bases at V and 2 bases at J, with 12 bases in the middle. The CDR3 has 14 residues. CDR1 is MNHNS and CDR2 is SASEGT in the germline V gene. The CDR3 bases are TGTGCCAGCAGTCGAAGTCCAGGAAACACTGAAGCTTTCTTT. It is translated as CASSRSPGNTEAFF.

The chain employs TRBV12-3 or TRBV12-4 and TRBJ1-2, with 7 bases that match TRBD1. CDR3 length: 13 residues. The CDR3 region has the DNA TGTACCTTCAGTACCAGGGGGATCTATGGCTACACCTTC. Translated, it gives CTFSTRGIYGYTF.

This clonotype came up many times. CDR3 in amino acids: CSAGTKLGGTDTQYF. DNA for the CDR3: TGCAGCGCGGGAACTAAGCTCGGGGGCACAGATACGCAGTATTTT. J is TRBJ2-3 and V is TRBV29-1; weak D call: TRBD2 (5 bases). Germline CDR1 and CDR2: SQVTM and ANQGSEA. The CDR3 runs 15 residues. Trimming shortened V by 7 bases and J by 1 base, and 18 bases separated the two germline ends.

In its sample, this clonotype was seen many times. V gene TRBV3-1 combines with J gene TRBJ1-1; D perhaps matches TRBD1 (6 bases). V gave up 4 bases and J gave up 1 base, with 16 bases separating them. There are 16 residues in the CDR3. The germline V gene has CDR1 LGHDT and CDR2 YNNKEL (reference sequence). Here the CDR3 reads CASSPFAGAGNTEAFF. CDR3 nucleotides: TGTGCCAGCAGCCCCTTCGCGGGGGCCGGGAACACTGAAGCTTTCTTT.

At least ten counts were recorded for this clonotype. The V and J genes are TRBV7-2 and TRBJ2-7; 7 bases match TRBD1. V lost 5 bases and J lost 5; bases outside the gene matches: 9. The CDR3 is 14 residues long. CDR1 and CDR2 from the germline V gene are SGHTA and FQGNSA. CDR3 in DNA: TGTGCCAGCAGCACGACAGGGCCGGGCAACGAGCAGTACTTC. Amino acid sequence: CASSTTGPGNEQYF.

The sample holds many counts of this clonotype. CDR3 nucleotides: TGTGCCAGTATGTCAACAGGGGATGTTCAGCCCCAGCATTTT. It specifies CASMSTGDVQPQHF. The chain is built from TRBV6-2 or TRBV6-3 and TRBJ1-5; TRBD1 aligns across 7 bases. The CDR3 is made up of 14 amino acids. The ends lost 9 bases at V and 6 bases at J; junction bases unmatched: 11. Germline CDR1 MNHEY, CDR2 SVGEGT.

Many counts were recorded for this clonotype. The rearrangement uses TRBV18 and TRBJ1-6, with a possible D match to TRBD1 (6 bases). The CDR3 sequence is 15 residues long. CDR1 and CDR2 (germline): KGHSH, LQKENI. Trimming left V 4 bases short and J 7 bases short, with 14 bases between. In DNA, the CDR3 is TGTGCCAGCTCACTTCAACAGGGTGACAATTCACCCCTCCACTTT. Translated: CASSLQQGDNSPLHF.

This clonotype was seen repeatedly, ten times or more. This chain connects TRBV7-6 to TRBJ2-3, with TRBD2 identical over 9 bases. The CDR3 contains 15 residues. Trimming at V came to 5 bases and at J to 2 bases, leaving 5 bases not matched to a gene. Per the germline V gene, CDR1 is SGHVS and CDR2 is FNYEAQ. The CDR3 loop reads CASSDSGRNTDTQYF. CDR3 DNA sequence: TGTGCCAGCAGCGATAGCGGGAGAAACACAGATACGCAGTATTTT.

This clonotype was picked up many times. The rearrangement uses TRBV5-1 and TRBJ1-2; D remains ambiguous. The CDR3 covers 14 residues. V was cut by 4 bases and J by 8 bases, with 18 bases left in between. From germline, CDR1 is SGHRS and CDR2 YFSETQ. CDR3 coding DNA: TGCGCCAGCAGCCCAGCGATACCCTTGTGGGGCTACACCTTC. Amino acid sequence: CASSPAIPLWGYTF.

This clonotype has a count of ten or more. The V call is TRBV9, the J call TRBJ2-5; 14 bases are a match to TRBD2. This CDR3 contains 18 residues. Germline CDR1 reads SGDLS; CDR2 reads YYNGEE. V lost 4 bases to trimming and J lost 0 bases; unmatched junction nucleotides: 8. The CDR3 region is CASSPPWGLAGDQETQYF. DNA of the CDR3: TGTGCCAGCAGCCCTCCCTGGGGACTAGCGGGGGACCAAGAGACCCAGTACTTC.

At least ten counts were recorded for this clonotype. V and J are TRBV2 and TRBJ1-1, with TRBD1 identical over 12 bases. Looked up from germline, CDR1 is SNHLY and CDR2 is FYNNEI. V lost 11 bases, J lost 5 bases, and 9 bases stayed unmatched. The CDR3 is made up of 14 amino acids. CDR3 in DNA: TGTGCCGCGCCGGGACAGGGGGCGAGAACTGAAGCTTTCTTT. Encoded protein: CAAPGQGARTEAFF.

This clonotype has more than one count but fewer than ten. The CDR3, as DNA: TGTGCCATCAGTGCAGGGGAAACTGAAGCTTTCTTT. This gives the protein CAISAGETEAFF. V is TRBV10-3 and J is TRBJ1-1; possible D gene TRBD1, 6 bases. There are 12 residues in the CDR3. V was shortened by 4 bases and J by 5 bases, with 8 bases between the two germline ends. Germline V lookup: CDR1 ENHRY, CDR2 SYGVKD.

Here the CDR3 reads CASSGTEAFF. CDR3 nucleotides: TGTGCCAGTTCCGGAACTGAAGCTTTCTTT. The V call is TRBV18, the J call TRBJ1-1, with D hard to call. V shed 9 bases and J shed 5 bases, with 7 bases lying between them. There are 10 residues in the CDR3. CDR1 and CDR2 from the germline V gene are KGHSH and LQKENI.

The genes are TRBV5-8 and TRBJ2-3; no clear D gene. V lost 3 bases, J lost 1 base, and 9 bases lay in between. There are 14 residues in the CDR3. In germline, CDR1 is SGHTS, CDR2 YDEGEE. CDR3 coding DNA: TGTGCCAGCAGCTCACCCGGACGCACAGATACGCAGTATTTT. Translation gives CASSSPGRTDTQYF.

This clonotype was seen at least ten times. The chain has TRBV7-2 and TRBJ2-5; a possible D gene is TRBD2 (5 bases). This CDR3 has 14 residues. V was shortened by 5 bases and J by 1 base, with 11 bases between the two germline ends. CDR1 and CDR2 (germline): SGHTA, FQGNSA. The CDR3 DNA is TGTGCCAGCAGCCGGAGGCTCAGCCAAGAGACCCAGTACTTC. Protein sequence: CASSRRLSQETQYF.

At least ten counts were recorded for this clonotype. In DNA form, the CDR3 reads TGCGCCAGCAGCTTGGCCCCGGGACAGGTAGATGAAGCTTTCTTT. As protein: CASSLAPGQVDEAFF. The chain recombines TRBV5-1 with TRBJ1-1; 8 bases align to TRBD1. Germline V lookup: CDR1 SGHRS, CDR2 YFSETQ. The CDR3 has 15 residues. The ends lost 0 bases at V and 7 bases at J; junction bases unmatched: 8.

V and J are TRBV5-1 and TRBJ1-1, with TRBD1 identical over 9 bases. CDR1 is SGHRS, CDR2 YFSETQ, per germline. The CDR3 is 13 amino acids. Losses at the gene ends were 6 bases for V and 6 bases for J; bases not matched to a gene: 6. The CDR3 reads CASNRDRDAEAFF. CDR3 bases: TGCGCCAGCAACCGGGACAGGGATGCTGAAGCTTTCTTT.

This clonotype was found many times. The chain combines TRBV5-1 with TRBJ2-3; D might be TRBD2 (6 bases). Trimming left V 1 base short and J 3 bases short, with 9 bases between. The CDR3 has 14 amino acids. CDR1 and CDR2 from the germline V gene are SGHRS and YFSETQ. The CDR3 region is CASSLWGETDTQYF. CDR3 DNA sequence: TGCGCCAGCAGCTTGTGGGGGGAGACAGATACGCAGTATTTT.

This clonotype has ten or more counts. V usage is TRBV5-1 and J usage is TRBJ2-5; D gene uncertain. V lost 0 bases and J lost 5, with 11 bases in between. The CDR3 length is 14 residues. Germline V gives CDR1 SGHRS, CDR2 YFSETQ. This CDR3 reads CASSLATGAETQYF. CDR3 bases: TGCGCCAGCAGCTTGGCCACGGGTGCGGAGACCCAGTACTTC.

This clonotype was counted at least ten times. The gene calls are TRBV7-9 and TRBJ2-5; possible D gene TRBD1, 5 bases. CDR3 size: 13 residues. V shed 4 bases and J shed 2 bases, with 8 bases lying between them. Germline V CDR1 and CDR2: SEHNR, FQNEAQ (reference sequence). The CDR3 DNA is TGTGCCAGCAGCTCGGACAATCAAGAGACCCAGTACTTC. Translation: CASSSDNQETQYF.

This clonotype was detected many times. V gene TRBV5-4 combines with J gene TRBJ2-1; D call uncertain. CDR1 is SGHNT, CDR2 YYREEE, per germline (reference sequence). V gave up 4 bases and J gave up 1 base, with 12 bases separating them. CDR3 size: 15 residues. In nucleotides, the CDR3 is TGTGCCAGCAGCCCCCAGACTGAGTCCTACAATGAGCAGTTCTTC. Residues: CASSPQTESYNEQFF.

This clonotype was seen many times. The chain has TRBV29-1 and TRBJ2-3, with 10 bases lining up with TRBD2. Trimming took 6 bases from V and 1 from J; bases not matched to a gene: 7. The CDR3 sequence is 15 residues long. Germline assignment: CDR1 SQVTM and CDR2 ANQGSEA. CDR3 sequence: CSVNLAGARTDTQYF. The CDR3 nucleotides are TGCAGCGTCAATCTAGCGGGGGCCCGCACAGATACGCAGTATTTT.

The rearrangement joins TRBV11-2 to TRBJ1-6; D unclear. Germline CDR1 SGHAT, CDR2 FQNNGV. Trimming pared 4 bases from V and 6 bases from J, leaving 22 bases between. There are 18 residues in the CDR3. The CDR3 DNA follows: TGTGCCAGCAGCTCCGCATCCCCCACCCGATTAATTAATTCACCCCTCCACTTT. This translates into CASSSASPTRLINSPLHF.

This clonotype was found a few times. CDR3 DNA sequence: TGTGCCAGCAGCCAAACCGAACGCTCTGGGGCCAACGTCCTGACTTTC. This translates into CASSQTERSGANVLTF. The chain carries TRBV3-1 and TRBJ2-6; D is unclear. Germline CDR1 and CDR2: LGHDT and YNNKEL (reference sequence). V lost 2 bases, J lost 0 bases, and 8 bases lay in between. The CDR3 is 16 residues long.

CDR3 bases: TGCGCCAGCAGCTCTCAGACAGGAGGGACCAGAGAGACCCAGTACTTC. Translated: CASSSQTGGTRETQYF. V usage is TRBV5-1 and J usage is TRBJ2-5; possibly TRBD1 or TRBD2 for D (6 bases each). CDR3 length: 16 amino acids. Germline CDR1 and CDR2: SGHRS and YFSETQ. Trimming shortened V by 3 bases and J by 4 bases, and 19 bases separated the two germline ends.

The V call is TRBV5-1, the J call TRBJ1-1; D may be TRBD1 (5 bases). Germline CDR1 is SGHRS and CDR2 is YFSETQ. CDR3 length equals 13 residues. The V and J ends lost 0 bases and 13 bases respectively, with 16 bases between them. This CDR3 reads CASSLESGRGDFF. The CDR3 nucleotides read TGCGCCAGCAGCTTGGAATCGGGTCGGGGGGATTTCTTT.

This clonotype was detected ten times or more. V is TRBV7-9 and J is TRBJ2-3; 11 nucleotides align to TRBD2. This CDR3 region has 17 residues. With 8 bases clipped from V and 0 bases from J, the junction kept 10 bases outside the gene matches. From germline, CDR1 is SEHNR and CDR2 FQNEAQ (reference sequence). CDR3 loop: CASAGLAGGQSTDTQYF. CDR3 sequence (DNA): TGTGCCAGCGCTGGCCTAGCGGGGGGCCAAAGCACAGATACGCAGTATTTT.

This clonotype was observed many times. The rearrangement joins TRBV6-2 or TRBV6-3 to TRBJ1-1; a weak D match, TRBD1 (5 bases). This CDR3 has 15 amino acids. Germline V gene data show CDR1 as MNHEY and CDR2 as SVGEGT. Trimming removed 6 bases from V and 5 bases from J, with 19 bases in between. CDR3 sequence reads: CASSQSRSRGTEAFF. As DNA, the CDR3 is TGTGCCAGCAGCCAATCCAGATCTCGGGGGACTGAAGCTTTCTTT.

This clonotype showed up many times. The CDR3 DNA follows: TGCGCCAGCAGCCCGGATGCCCGAGGCTATGGCTACACCTTC. Its protein product is CASSPDARGYGYTF. V is TRBV5-1 and J is TRBJ1-2; D unclear. Germline V gives CDR1 SGHRS, CDR2 YFSETQ. Trimming removed 4 bases at V and 4 bases at J, with 14 bases between. There are 14 residues in the CDR3.